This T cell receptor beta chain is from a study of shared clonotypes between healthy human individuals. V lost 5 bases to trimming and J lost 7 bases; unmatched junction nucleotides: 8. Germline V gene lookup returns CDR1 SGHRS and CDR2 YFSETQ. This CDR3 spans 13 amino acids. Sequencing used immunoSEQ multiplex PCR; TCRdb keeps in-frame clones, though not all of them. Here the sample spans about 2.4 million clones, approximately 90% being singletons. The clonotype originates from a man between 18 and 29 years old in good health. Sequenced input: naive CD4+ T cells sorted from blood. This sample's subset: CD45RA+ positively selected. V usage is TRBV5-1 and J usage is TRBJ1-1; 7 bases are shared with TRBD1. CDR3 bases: TGCGCCAGCAGACCCTCGGACAGGTTTGAAGCTTTCTTT. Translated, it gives CASRPSDRFEAFF.